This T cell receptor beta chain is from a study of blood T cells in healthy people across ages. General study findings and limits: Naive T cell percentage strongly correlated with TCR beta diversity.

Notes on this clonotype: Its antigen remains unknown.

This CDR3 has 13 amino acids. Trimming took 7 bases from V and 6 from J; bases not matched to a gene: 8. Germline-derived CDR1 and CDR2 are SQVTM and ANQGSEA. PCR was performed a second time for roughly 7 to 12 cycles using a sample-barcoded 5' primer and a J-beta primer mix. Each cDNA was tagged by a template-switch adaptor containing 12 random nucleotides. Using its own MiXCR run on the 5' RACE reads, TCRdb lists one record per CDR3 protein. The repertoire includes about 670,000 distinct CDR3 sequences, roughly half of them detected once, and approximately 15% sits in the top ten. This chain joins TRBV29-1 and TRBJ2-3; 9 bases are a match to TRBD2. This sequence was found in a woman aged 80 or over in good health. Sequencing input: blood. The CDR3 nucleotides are TGCAGCGCTCCAGCGGGGGGCCCTGATACGCAGTATTTT. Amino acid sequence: CSAPAGGPDTQYF.